This TCR beta chain was captured by sequencing in a study of molecular identifiers for immune sequencing clone quantification. In germline, CDR1 is MNHEY, CDR2 SVGEGT. Trimming pared 0 bases from V and 3 bases from J, leaving 15 bases between. This CDR3 contains 16 residues. Study results and caveats: Effector cells kept over 99% of their molecules in clones above 20 RNA copies, while naive cells kept under 1% there.

Naive CD8 T cell sorting was performed on the CD8+CD4-CCR7+CD45RA+ phenotype. This clonotype was counted only a few times. The antigen is undetermined. Previously described methods and listed TCR primers were employed for the bulk TCR libraries. One entry per CDR3 protein results from TCRdb running MiXCR on the PCR reads. The repertoire holds hundreds of thousands of distinct CDR3 sequences, with over 25% as singletons. The gene calls are TRBV6-2 or TRBV6-3 and TRBJ2-7, with D maybe TRBD1 (5 bases). Sequences were obtained from naive CD8+ T cells from blood, with Jurkat cell RNA spiked in. Documented subset: FACS-sorted CD8+CD4-CCR7+CD45RA+ naive T cells. This TCR was sampled from a human donor in good health. Some libraries in this study had Jurkat cell RNA spiked in. The CDR3 DNA reads TGTGCCAGCAGTTACTCGGCCAGGGCTAGTAACTACGAGCAGTACTTC. This codes for CASSYSARASNYEQYF.